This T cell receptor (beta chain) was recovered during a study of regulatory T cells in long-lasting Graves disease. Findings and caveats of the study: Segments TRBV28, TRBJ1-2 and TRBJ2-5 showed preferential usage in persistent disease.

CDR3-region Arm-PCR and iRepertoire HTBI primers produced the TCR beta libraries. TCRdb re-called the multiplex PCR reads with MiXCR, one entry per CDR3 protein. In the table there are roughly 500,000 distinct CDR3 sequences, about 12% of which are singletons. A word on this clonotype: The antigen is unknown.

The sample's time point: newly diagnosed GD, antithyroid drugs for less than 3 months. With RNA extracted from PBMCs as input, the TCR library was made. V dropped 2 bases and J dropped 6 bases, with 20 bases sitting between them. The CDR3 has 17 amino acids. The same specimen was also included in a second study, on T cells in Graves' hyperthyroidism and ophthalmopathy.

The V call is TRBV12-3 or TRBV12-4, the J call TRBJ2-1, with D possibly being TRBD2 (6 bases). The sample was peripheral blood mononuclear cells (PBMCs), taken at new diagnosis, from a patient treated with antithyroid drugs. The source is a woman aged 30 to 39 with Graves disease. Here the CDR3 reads CASSLSGQGWGLNEQFF. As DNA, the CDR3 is TGTGCCAGCAGTTTATCAGGGCAGGGTTGGGGACTCAATGAGCAGTTCTTC.